This paragraph reports one TCR beta chain. The data were obtained in a study of blood T cell repertoires in COVID-19. Study details: The analysed material was cDNA or gDNA that came from T cells, B-cell-depleted T cells, or PBMCs.

V shed 5 bases, J shed 6 bases, and the junction held 10 bases outside the gene matches. Germline V CDR1 and CDR2: SNHLY, FYNNEI. The CDR3 is 16 residues long. Libraries were prepared by immunoSEQ multiplex PCR; TCRdb keeps only in-frame clonotypes and omits some of them. The sample includes approximately 300,000 clones, around 89% seen only once; the top ten take approximately 4.2%. This clonotype was obtained from a man aged 35 to 55 with acute or convalescent COVID-19. The rearrangement joins TRBV2 to TRBJ1-6; 7 nucleotides line up with TRBD1. The material sequenced was peripheral blood. CDR3 nucleotides: TGTGCCAGCAGTACCCTCGGAGCAGGGGGTAATTCACCCCTCCACTTT. Its translation: CASSTLGAGGNSPLHF. Drawing the rest from reference TRBV2 and TRBJ1-6, the complete variable domain is EPEVTQTPSHQVTQMGQEVILRCVPISNHLYFYWYRQILGQKVEFLVSFYNNEISEKSEIFDDQFSVERPDGSNFTLKIRSTKLEDSAMYFCASSTLGAGGNSPLHFGNGTRLTVT.